These 30 T cell receptor beta chains came from one sample sequenced in a study of cytomegalovirus exposure and HLA in healthy donors. Some clones are missing from TCRdb's copy, which holds only in-frame ones; the method was immunoSEQ multiplex PCR. The repertoire holds 200,000 to 250,000 clones, with around four fifths as singletons. Sequencing was performed on PBMCs. The origin of the receptors is a woman aged 18-29 years in good health and CMV-seronegative.

The V gene is TRBV7-8, the J gene TRBJ2-1, with D uncertain. CDR3 length equals 13 residues. Germline CDR1 and CDR2: SGHVS and FQNEAQ. Trimming pared 0 bases from V and 9 bases from J, leaving 9 bases between. CDR3 coding DNA: TGTGCCAGCAGCTTAGCGTTCGAGTCTGAGCAGTTCTTC. Translation gives CASSLAFESEQFF.

This chain uses TRBV27 with TRBJ1-1; possible D gene TRBD1, 5 bases. This CDR3 is 14 amino acids long. Deletions cut 6 bases from V and 0 bases from J, with 11 bases between. Germline V gene lookup returns CDR1 MNHEY and CDR2 SMNVEV (reference sequence). The CDR3 loop reads CASSRGTMNTEAFF. The CDR3 DNA sequence: TGTGCCAGCAGCCGGGGCACCATGAACACTGAAGCTTTCTTT.

The J gene is TRBJ2-2, the V gene TRBV27; 7 nucleotides agree with TRBD1. The V gene end was trimmed by 5 bases and the J gene end by 7 bases; junction bases not matched to a gene: 4. This CDR3 is 13 amino acids long. The V gene's germline CDR1 is MNHEY and CDR2 SMNVEV (reference sequence). The CDR3 protein is CASSSDRVGELFF. The CDR3 bases are TGTGCCAGCAGTAGCGACAGGGTCGGGGAGCTGTTTTTT.

This clone has just a few counts. The chain links TRBV19 to TRBJ1-5; weak D call: TRBD1 (5 bases). Germline assignment: CDR1 LNHDA and CDR2 SQIVND (reference sequence). The CDR3 consists of 16 residues. V lost 2 bases, J lost 0 bases, and 11 bases lay in between. The CDR3 spells CASSISTGHSNQPQHF. The DNA of the CDR3 is TGTGCCAGTAGTATAAGCACAGGACATAGCAATCAGCCCCAGCATTTT.

The chain uses TRBV18 and TRBJ2-2, with 7 bases matching TRBD2. V gave up 6 bases and J gave up 0 bases; unmatched junction bases: 10. Germline CDR1 is KGHSH and CDR2 is LQKENI. This CDR3 is built from 17 residues. The CDR3 is CASSTIGRGANTGELFF. CDR3 nucleotide sequence: TGTGCCAGCTCGACAATCGGACGGGGGGCGAACACCGGGGAGCTGTTTTTT.

This clone was counted at least ten times. The genes are TRBV5-4 and TRBJ1-1; unclear D gene. The germline V gene has CDR1 SGHNT and CDR2 YYREEE (reference sequence). V was clipped by 1 base and J by 6 bases, with 13 bases between them. The CDR3 totals 14 residues. CDR3 region: CASSLKALGSEAFF. The DNA of the CDR3 is TGTGCCAGCAGCTTGAAAGCTCTCGGGTCTGAAGCTTTCTTT.

The chain has TRBV9 and TRBJ1-2; no clear D gene. V lost 0 bases and J 7 bases, leaving 10 bases between the germline ends. This CDR3 region has 13 residues. Germline assignment: CDR1 SGDLS and CDR2 YYNGEE. The DNA for the CDR3 is TGTGCCAGCAGCGTAGCTGGAGGGTCTGGCTACACCTTC. This gives the protein CASSVAGGSGYTF.

V usage is TRBV5-1 and J usage is TRBJ1-2, with D maybe TRBD1 (5 bases). Germline V gene data show CDR1 as SGHRS and CDR2 as YFSETQ. V was pared by 4 bases and J by 3 bases, with 13 bases between. The CDR3 is 14 residues long. The DNA for the CDR3 is TGCGCCAGCAGCACGGGACCAACCCACTATGGCTACACCTTC. It specifies CASSTGPTHYGYTF.

This clone was observed a handful of times. This sequence joins TRBV19 and TRBJ1-5; 8 positions match TRBD1. V shed 1 base and J 3 bases; nucleotides not matched to a gene: 5. The CDR3 has 16 amino acids. CDR1 is LNHDA and CDR2 is SQIVND in the germline V gene (reference sequence). CDR3 in amino acids: CASSIGGTGFNQPQHF. The DNA of the CDR3 is TGTGCCAGTAGTATAGGAGGGACAGGCTTCAATCAGCCCCAGCATTTT.

The genes are TRBV7-9 and TRBJ1-5; D may be TRBD1 (5 bases). Trimming took off 4 bases at V and 4 bases at J, with 11 bases between the two ends. The germline gives CDR1 SEHNR, CDR2 FQNEAQ (reference sequence). The CDR3 covers 14 residues. In DNA form, the CDR3 reads TGTGCCAGCAGCTCGGGGGGGGGAAATCAGCCCCAGCATTTT. Its protein product is CASSSGGGNQPQHF.

This chain connects TRBV2 to TRBJ2-7; the D gene is possibly TRBD1 (5 bases). This CDR3 contains 13 residues. Germline lookup yields CDR1 SNHLY and CDR2 FYNNEI. V was pared by 3 bases and J by 7 bases, with 13 bases between. CDR3 in amino acids: CASSDQGPREQYF. The DNA of the CDR3 is TGTGCCAGCAGTGATCAGGGCCCGAGGGAGCAGTACTTC.

This chain joins TRBV30 and TRBJ1-2; D call uncertain. Germline V gives CDR1 GTSNPN, CDR2 SVGIG (reference sequence). The CDR3 contains 15 residues. Trimming left V 2 bases short and J 1 base short, with 14 bases between. CDR3 loop: CAWSRLVPLNYGYTF. The CDR3 DNA is TGTGCCTGGAGTAGATTGGTCCCACTTAACTATGGCTACACCTTC.

The chain is built from TRBV28 and TRBJ2-7; TRBD2 matches at 7 bases. The CDR3 loop spans 15 amino acids. Germline loops: CDR1 MDHEN, CDR2 SYDVKM. The trim removed 7 bases at V and 4 bases at J, leaving 13 bases unmatched. The CDR3 loop is CASTQSGTGLYEQYF. The CDR3 DNA sequence: TGTGCCAGCACTCAAAGCGGGACGGGTTTGTACGAGCAGTACTTC.

The chain recombines TRBV30 with TRBJ1-2; 8 bases align to TRBD1. Trimming cost V 2 bases and J 6 bases; bases outside gene matches: 17. Germline-derived CDR1 and CDR2 are GTSNPN and SVGIG (reference sequence). The CDR3 covers 17 residues. The CDR3 loop reads CAWSKRTGQGLINGYTF. CDR3 bases: TGTGCCTGGAGTAAACGTACTGGACAGGGACTAATCAATGGCTACACCTTC.

V gene TRBV2 combines with J gene TRBJ2-7; perhaps TRBD1 as D (6 bases). The CDR3 is 15 residues long. CDR1 and CDR2 (germline): SNHLY, FYNNEI. V was shortened by 6 bases and J by 5 bases, with 20 bases between the two germline ends. The CDR3 DNA reads as TGTGCCAGCAGATTCGACGGACAGTCACCAGACGAGCAGTACTTC. Protein: CASRFDGQSPDEQYF.

This clone appeared once. The genes are TRBV15 and TRBJ2-7, with D possibly TRBD1 on 7 matching bases. V gave up 0 bases and J gave up 3 bases, with 12 bases separating them. Germline V lookup: CDR1 LNHNV, CDR2 YYDKDF (reference sequence). CDR3 length: 15 residues. The CDR3 coding sequence is TGTGCCACCAGCAGAGATCAGGGGGGTTTCTACGAGCAGTACTTC. The encoded protein is CATSRDQGGFYEQYF.

The chain carries TRBV4-1 and TRBJ2-7; 15 bases are shared with TRBD2. The length of the CDR3 is 16 residues. The V gene end was trimmed by 1 base and the J gene end by 2 bases; junction bases not matched to a gene: 0. Germline CDR1 and CDR2: MGHRA and YSYEKL. CDR3 nucleotide sequence: TGCGCCAGCAGCCAAGGGACTAGCGGGAGGGCCTACGAGCAGTACTTC. Its protein product is CASSQGTSGRAYEQYF.

The rearrangement joins TRBV5-1 to TRBJ2-7; D perhaps matches TRBD2 (6 bases). The V gene's germline CDR1 is SGHRS and CDR2 YFSETQ. This CDR3 has 13 amino acids. V shed 4 bases and J shed 2 bases, with 10 bases lying between them. CDR3 coding DNA: TGCGCCAGCAGCGAGGCGGGGACCTACGAGCAGTACTTC. Protein product: CASSEAGTYEQYF.

The rearrangement links TRBV2 to TRBJ1-4, with TRBD1 identical over 9 bases. This CDR3 region has 13 residues. Germline loops: CDR1 SNHLY, CDR2 FYNNEI. V trimming: 6 bases; J trimming: 8 bases; junction bases outside the gene matches: 4. The DNA of the CDR3 is TGTGCCAGCAGCCGGGACAGGGTCGAAAAACTGTTTTTT. Its translation is CASSRDRVEKLFF.

The V gene is TRBV15, the J gene TRBJ1-4; 9 nucleotides match TRBD1. Germline CDR1 LNHNV, CDR2 YYDKDF (reference sequence). V dropped 3 bases and J dropped 7; count of bases not matched to a gene: 6. The CDR3 covers 15 residues. The CDR3 spells CATSRDGQGIEKLFF. The CDR3 region has the DNA TGTGCCACCAGCAGGGATGGACAGGGGATTGAAAAACTGTTTTTT.

The chain links TRBV6-1 to TRBJ1-4; TRBD1 agrees at 7 bases. This CDR3 contains 16 residues. The junction had 9 bases not matched to a gene; V was cut back by 0 bases and J by 8 bases. Germline values: CDR1 MNHNS, CDR2 SASEGT. The CDR3 protein is CASSEAGGGASEKLFF. CDR3 nucleotide sequence: TGTGCCAGCAGTGAAGCGGGAGGGGGCGCTAGCGAAAAACTGTTTTTT.

This chain's CDR3 is CAWSPQATYEQYF. The CDR3 DNA reads TGTGCCTGGAGTCCCCAGGCGACCTACGAGCAGTACTTC. This chain connects TRBV30 to TRBJ2-7; D is unresolved. Between the trimmed V and J ends, which lost 2 bases and 2 bases, there was a span of 10 bases. The CDR3 is made up of 13 amino acids. The germline CDR1 and CDR2 sequences are GTSNPN and SVGIG (reference sequence).

The genes are TRBV6-6 and TRBJ2-4, with D maybe TRBD1 (6 bases). Trimming shortened V by 6 bases and J by 9 bases, and 15 bases separated the two germline ends. Germline CDR1 MNHNY, CDR2 SVGAGI (reference sequence). The CDR3 covers 13 residues. CDR3 DNA: TGTGCCAGCAGGGGACAAGACCTGGGCATTCAGTACTTC. It encodes CASRGQDLGIQYF.

The rearrangement links TRBV7-6 to TRBJ1-3; a weak D match, TRBD1 (6 bases). The CDR3 is made up of 16 amino acids. Trimming pared 0 bases from V and 0 bases from J, leaving 9 bases between. The germline V gene encodes CDR1 SGHVS and CDR2 FNYEAQ. The CDR3 region has the DNA TGTGCCAGCAGCTTAGCGGGCAGGGGCTCTGGAAACACCATATATTTT. It translates to CASSLAGRGSGNTIYF. Full variable domain (missing parts from reference TRBV7-6 and TRBJ1-3): GAGVSQSPRYKVTKRGQDVALRCDPISGHVSLYWYRQALGQGPEFLTYFNYEAQQDKSGLPNDRFSAERPEGSISTLTIQRTEQRDSAMYRCASSLAGRGSGNTIYFGEGSWLTVV.

V is TRBV6-5 and J is TRBJ2-7, with TRBD2 identical over 7 bases. Germline CDR1 and CDR2: MNHEY and SVGAGI. The V and J ends lost 0 bases and 6 bases, in that order; junction bases with no gene match: 8. The CDR3 extends over 15 amino acids. CDR3 amino acids: CASSYSNGGRIEQYF. DNA for the CDR3: TGTGCCAGCAGTTACTCGAATGGCGGGAGAATCGAGCAGTACTTC.

This chain joins TRBV19 and TRBJ2-7; tentative D call: TRBD1 (5 bases). The V gene's germline CDR1 is LNHDA and CDR2 SQIVND (reference sequence). Trimming pared 4 bases from V and 6 bases from J, leaving 16 bases between. The CDR3 totals 14 residues. The CDR3 sequence is CASSTTRAPSEQYF. The DNA of the CDR3 is TGTGCCAGTAGTACTACCAGGGCACCCTCCGAGCAGTACTTC.

The J gene is TRBJ1-1, the V gene TRBV6-5; D unclear. The CDR3 consists of 16 residues. Looked up from germline, CDR1 is MNHEY and CDR2 is SVGAGI. V lost 0 bases to trimming and J lost 2 bases, with 13 bases between them. Written as DNA, the CDR3 is TGTGCCAGCAGTTACTCGACGGGGATATATAACACTGAAGCTTTCTTT. Translating gives CASSYSTGIYNTEAFF.

The chain has TRBV5-1 and TRBJ2-3, with D perhaps matching TRBD1 or TRBD2 (5 bases each). Looked up from germline, CDR1 is SGHRS and CDR2 is YFSETQ. This CDR3 region has 16 residues. Trimming removed 1 base from V and 1 base from J, with 13 bases in between. CDR3 nucleotides: TGCGCCAGCAGCTTGTCCGAACTAGGGGGCACAGATACGCAGTATTTT. Protein: CASSLSELGGTDTQYF.

CDR3: CASSISPRGVHSGANVLTF. CDR3 coding DNA: TGCGCCAGCAGCATATCCCCCCGAGGGGTGCACTCTGGGGCCAACGTCCTGACTTTC. This chain connects TRBV5-1 to TRBJ2-6, with D perhaps TRBD1 or TRBD2 (5 bases each). The CDR3 runs 19 residues. Per the germline V gene, CDR1 is SGHRS and CDR2 is YFSETQ. V lost 4 bases and J lost 0, with 20 bases in between.

This clone was observed a handful of times. This chain links TRBV6-5 with TRBJ1-3; possibly TRBD1 for D (5 bases). Germline V gene data show CDR1 as MNHEY and CDR2 as SVGAGI. The CDR3 sequence is 14 residues long. V was pared by 6 bases and J by 2 bases, with 11 bases between. The CDR3 bases are TGTGCCAGCAGCCGCGGGACGGCTGGAAACACCATATATTTT. As protein: CASSRGTAGNTIYF.